This T cell receptor (beta chain) derives from a study of response to subunit inactivated influenza vaccine listed by TCRdb under 2018. For the wider study: To follow how T cells responded to a trivalent subunit inactivated influenza vaccine, the researchers relied on deep quantitative profiling of the T cell receptor repertoire. The paper's findings and limits, for the study overall: It was suggested by the authors that each seasonal influenza vaccination may recruit only a limited number of new T cells.

Libraries were constructed by RT-PCR. Sequenced using an Illumina HiSeq 2500. TCRdb reran the public reads through fastp at Q25 and MiXCR, keeping productive beta chains. Rows are combined by CDR3 protein, so each entry shows the most common genes and DNA. The sample table holds about 780,000 distinct CDR3 sequences, of which approximately 17% were seen once. Roughly 10% of the sample is taken by the ten largest. This clonotype has a handful of counts. It has no known antigen specificity. One base away there is no much larger clone; base qualities are not given. Counted from cysteine to phenylalanine, this CDR3 has 16 amino acids. The entry retains the CDR3 DNA only, 48 bases that are in frame from base 1. CDR1 MNHEY and CDR2 SVGAGI were looked up in the germline V gene. The junction carries 15 bases between V and J, which are trimmed by 2 bases and 2 bases respectively.

Here the sequenced sample was PBMCs from blood, taken roughly 5 days after vaccination. The sequence was collected from a man aged 50 or older who received an inactivated influenza vaccine. Donor details come from another sample of the same person, matched by shared clones. The sequence links TRBV6-5 to TRBJ2-5, with the identity of the D gene unclear. The CDR3 protein sequence reads: CASSYANWATQETQYF. The DNA sequence is as follows: TGTGCCAGCAGTTACGCTAATTGGGCCACTCAAGAGACCCAGTACTTC.